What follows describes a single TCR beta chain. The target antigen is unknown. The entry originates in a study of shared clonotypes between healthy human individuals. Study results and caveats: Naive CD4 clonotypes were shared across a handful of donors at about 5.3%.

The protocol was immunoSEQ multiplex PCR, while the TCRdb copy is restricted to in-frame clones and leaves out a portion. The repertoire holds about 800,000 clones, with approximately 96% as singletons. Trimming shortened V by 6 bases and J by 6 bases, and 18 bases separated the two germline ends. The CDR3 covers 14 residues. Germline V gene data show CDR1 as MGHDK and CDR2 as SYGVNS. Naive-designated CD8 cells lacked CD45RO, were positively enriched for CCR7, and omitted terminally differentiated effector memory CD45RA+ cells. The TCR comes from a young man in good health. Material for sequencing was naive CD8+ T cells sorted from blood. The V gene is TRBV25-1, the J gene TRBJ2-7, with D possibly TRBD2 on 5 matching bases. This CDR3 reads CASSSLDYLGEQYF. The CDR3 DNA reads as TGTGCCAGCAGCTCCCTAGACTACCTCGGCGAGCAGTACTTC.